Here is one TCR beta chain with its context. The source of the sample is a study of CD8 T cells in Susac syndrome. Random hexamers primed reverse transcription of about 0.45 to 1 ug RNA. TCRdb fed the immunoSEQ multiplex PCR reads into MiXCR, producing one record per CDR3 protein. The sample holds around 180,000 distinct CDR3 sequences, 85% to 95% seen once. This CDR3 spans 13 amino acids. Unmatched junction bases numbered 6, after V lost 5 bases and J lost 8 bases. CDR1 is KGHSH, CDR2 LQKENI, per germline. Sequencing of TCR beta was carried out in blood CD8+ and CD4+ T cells. The multiple sclerosis control cohort comprised treatment-naive individuals presenting with stable or active relapsing-remitting disease.

The chain combines TRBV18 with TRBJ2-1; 7 nucleotides match TRBD1. Sequencing was carried out using CD4+ T cells from PBMCs. This TCR was recovered from a human donor with multiple sclerosis. CDR3 amino acids: CASSGRGKDEQFF. CDR3 bases: TGTGCCAGCTCAGGCAGGGGGAAGGATGAGCAGTTCTTC.